This T cell receptor (beta chain) was sequenced in a study of patients and donors after allogeneic stem cell transplantation. TCRdb ran MiXCR on the RT-PCR reads and lists one entry per CDR3 protein. Seen here are roughly 960,000 distinct CDR3 sequences, approximately 19% observed once, and the top ten hold approximately 5.9%. The table lists this clonotype with a count of one. The sequence derives from a human donor who was either an allogeneic HSCT recipient or a stem cell or donor lymphocyte infusion donor (not recorded which). It is not recorded whose cells these are; they may come from a transplant donor. The sample comprised blood, either unsorted or a sorted T cell fraction (not recorded which).

CDR3 protein: CSAAGTGGLPFSGNTIYF. CDR3 DNA: TGCAGCGCGGCCGGGACAGGGGGATTACCATTCTCTGGAAACACCATATATTTT. The rearrangement links TRBV29-1 to TRBJ1-3; the match to TRBD1 covers 11 bases. The V gene's germline CDR1 is SQVTM and CDR2 ANQGSEA. The CDR3 totals 18 residues. V gave up 7 bases and J gave up 0 bases; unmatched junction bases: 14.